This T cell receptor (beta chain) is from a study of cytotoxic CD8 clonotypes in ibrutinib-treated CLL (dated by TCRdb to 2020 to 2022). Context from the whole study: The cohort included roughly 15 treatment-naive and ten to eleven relapsed/refractory patients; 17 were IGHV unmutated. Samples at response were collected after a median of about 13 months of treatment, with a range of roughly 6 to 40 months. Responses were partial in approximately 24 patients and complete in 2; after median around 72 months follow-up, 14 stayed in remission and roughly twelve progressed. Every remission and progressive disease sample was obtained while ibrutinib was still being received by the patients. An average of 255,043 productive templates and 80,000 to 100,000 productive rearrangements was obtained per sample. Of the approximately 94 people in the trial, about two dozen had longitudinal samples available. Cryopreserved peripheral blood mononuclear cells were collected at three points: before therapy, at response, and at either sustained remission or disease progression. The paper's findings and limits, for the study overall: Sustained-remission and progressing patients did not have matched sampling times, and lymph node repertoires were not examined. Public clonotypes were rare and either shrank or stayed stable during treatment, and the rise in clonality at ibrutinib response reflected expansion of private clonotypes. An increase in clonality was observed at ibrutinib response, with clonality remaining stable during sustained remission and falling back toward baseline at progression. Baseline clonality exceeded that of age-matched healthy donors and correlated strongly with circulating CD8+ T-cell counts.

On this clone: Its antigen specificity is not known. Per-nucleotide qualities are absent, and no much larger clonotype sits a single base away.

A MiSeq instrument was used for deep resolution sequencing, which targeted depths ranging from 1 in 1 million up to 1 in 200,000 T cells, with coverage averaging 10x for each clonotype. TCR beta libraries were generated with the immunoSEQ hsTCRB Kit. In the paper's pipeline: Data were analyzed with ImmunoSEQ Data Assistant and ImmunoSEQ Analyzer, with V, D and J genes assigned per IMGT definitions. Clonality, which ranges from 0 to 1, was calculated by subtracting the normalized Shannon entropy of productive rearrangement frequencies from one. Public clonotype analysis was restricted to overrepresented clonotypes comprising at least 0.05% of each patient's repertoire. Some twelve repertoires from age-matched healthy donors, obtained from immuneACCESS, served as clonality controls. Sourced from immuneACCESS, this table was stored by TCRdb with only in-frame sequences that have V and J called. A share of the clones is absent; for the studies checked, an unresolved V gene accounts for under half, and the remainder has no known explanation. From that table come the V and J calls and clone size; the DNA was used to work out D and trimming. The sample yields over 45,000 clones; about 54% were counted once. In total, the top ten clones hold under 30% of the sample.

The CDR3 runs 12 amino acids, cysteine and phenylalanine included. Only the CDR3 part of the read is kept: 36 bases, read in frame from the first base. V trim: 4 bases; J trim: 12 bases; unmatched bases: 5. From a lookup of the germline V gene, CDR1 and CDR2 are SGHRS and YFSETQ. The intended sense of this specimen's time point label: progressive disease on ibrutinib. About 2 micrograms of genomic DNA were extracted from cryopreserved PBMCs for TCR beta library preparation. Longitudinal blood samples from CLL patients on ibrutinib monotherapy underwent high-throughput TCR beta sequencing. The patients took part in an open-label, single-center phase 2 trial of ibrutinib monotherapy.

Source: PBMCs, taken at disease progression, from a patient treated with ibrutinib. The receptor chain draws on TRBV5-1 and TRBJ2-7, with 12 junctional bases fitting TRBD2. The TCR comes from a human donor with chronic lymphocytic leukemia. CDR3 loop: CASSPTSGRMYF. The sequenced DNA is TGCGCCAGCAGCCCGACTAGCGGGAGAATGTACTTC. Joined to the reference TRBV5-1 and TRBJ2-7 proteins, this CDR3 gives the full variable domain: KAGVTQTPRYLIKTRGQQVTLSCSPISGHRSVSWYQQTPGQGLQFLFEYFSETQRNKGNFPGRFSGRQFSNSRSEMNVSTLELGDSALYLCASSPTSGRMYFGPGTRLTVT.